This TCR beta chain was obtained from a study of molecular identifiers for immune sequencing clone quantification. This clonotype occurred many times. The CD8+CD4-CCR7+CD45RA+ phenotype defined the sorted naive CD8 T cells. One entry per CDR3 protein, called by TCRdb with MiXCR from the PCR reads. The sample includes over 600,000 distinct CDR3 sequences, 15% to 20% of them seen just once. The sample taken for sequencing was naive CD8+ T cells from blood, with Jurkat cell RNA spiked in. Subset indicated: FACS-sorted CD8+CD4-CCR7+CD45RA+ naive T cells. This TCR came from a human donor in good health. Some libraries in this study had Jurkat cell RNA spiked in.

DNA for the CDR3: TGCAGCGTTGAAGATGACCCCCCGAGAGAGACCCAGTACTTC. This translates into CSVEDDPPRETQYF. The chain recombines TRBV29-1 with TRBJ2-5; D ambiguous. The CDR3 has 14 amino acids. Looked up from germline, CDR1 is SQVTM and CDR2 is ANQGSEA. V was pared by 0 bases and J by 4 bases, with 12 bases between.